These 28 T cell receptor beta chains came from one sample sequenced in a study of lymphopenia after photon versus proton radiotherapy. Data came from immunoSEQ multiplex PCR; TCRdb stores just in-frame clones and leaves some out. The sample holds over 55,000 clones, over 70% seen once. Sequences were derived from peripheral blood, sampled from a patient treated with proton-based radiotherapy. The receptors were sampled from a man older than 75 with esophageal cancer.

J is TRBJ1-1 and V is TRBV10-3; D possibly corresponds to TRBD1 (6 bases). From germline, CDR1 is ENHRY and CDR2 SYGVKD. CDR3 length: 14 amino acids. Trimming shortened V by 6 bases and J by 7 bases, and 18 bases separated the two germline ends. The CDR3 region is CAIRLQGTDSEAFF. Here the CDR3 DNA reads TGTGCCATCAGACTACAGGGAACAGACAGTGAAGCTTTCTTT.

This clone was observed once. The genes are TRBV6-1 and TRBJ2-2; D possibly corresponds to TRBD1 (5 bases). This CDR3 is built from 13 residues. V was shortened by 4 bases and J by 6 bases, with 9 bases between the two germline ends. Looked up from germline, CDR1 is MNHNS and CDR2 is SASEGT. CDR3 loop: CASSASGSGELFF. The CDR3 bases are TGTGCCAGCAGTGCCTCAGGGTCCGGGGAGCTGTTTTTT.

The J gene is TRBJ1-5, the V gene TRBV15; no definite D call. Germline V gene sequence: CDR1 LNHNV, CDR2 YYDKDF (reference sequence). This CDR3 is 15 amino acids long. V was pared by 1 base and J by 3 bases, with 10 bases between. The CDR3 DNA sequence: TGTGCCACCAGCAGAGGGCAGGCCAACAATCAGCCCCAGCATTTT. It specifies CATSRGQANNQPQHF.

CDR3 in amino acids: CATLPAGDEKLFF. The CDR3 nucleotides read TGTGCCACCCTCCCCGCCGGGGATGAAAAACTGTTTTTT. The chain couples TRBV19 to TRBJ1-4, with D unresolved. CDR1 and CDR2 (germline): LNHDA, SQIVND (reference sequence). V was shortened by 10 bases and J by 6 bases, with 15 bases between the two germline ends. The CDR3 contains 13 residues.

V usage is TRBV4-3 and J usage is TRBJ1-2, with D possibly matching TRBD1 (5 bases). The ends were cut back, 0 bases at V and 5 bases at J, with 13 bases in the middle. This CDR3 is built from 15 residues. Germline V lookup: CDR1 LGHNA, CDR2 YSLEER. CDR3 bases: TGCGCCAGCAGCCAAGATCGACGGTCAGGGTATGGCTACACCTTC. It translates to CASSQDRRSGYGYTF.

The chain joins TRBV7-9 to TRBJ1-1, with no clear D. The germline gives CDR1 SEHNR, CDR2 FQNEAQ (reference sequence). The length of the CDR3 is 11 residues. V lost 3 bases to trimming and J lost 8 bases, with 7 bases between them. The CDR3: CASSLAEEAFF. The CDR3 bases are TGTGCCAGCAGCTTGGCGGAGGAAGCTTTCTTT.

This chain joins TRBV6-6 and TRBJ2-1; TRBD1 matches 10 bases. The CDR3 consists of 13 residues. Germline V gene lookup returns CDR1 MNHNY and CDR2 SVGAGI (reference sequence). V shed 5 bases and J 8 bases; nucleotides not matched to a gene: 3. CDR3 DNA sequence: TGTGCCAGCAGTGGGACAGGGGCCCATGAGCAGTTCTTC. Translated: CASSGTGAHEQFF.

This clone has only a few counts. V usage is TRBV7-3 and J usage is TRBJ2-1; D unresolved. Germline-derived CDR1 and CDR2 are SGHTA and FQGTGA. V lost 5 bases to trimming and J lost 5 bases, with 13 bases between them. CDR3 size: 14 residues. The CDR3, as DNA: TGTGCCAGCAGCCCCTTGGGGTACGACAATGAGCAGTTCTTC. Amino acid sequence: CASSPLGYDNEQFF.

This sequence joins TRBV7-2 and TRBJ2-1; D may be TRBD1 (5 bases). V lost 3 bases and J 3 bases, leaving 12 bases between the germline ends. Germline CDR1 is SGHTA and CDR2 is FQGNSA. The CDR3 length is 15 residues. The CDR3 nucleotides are TGTGCCAGCAGCTTCGGCAGGGCAGACTACAATGAGCAGTTCTTC. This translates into CASSFGRADYNEQFF.

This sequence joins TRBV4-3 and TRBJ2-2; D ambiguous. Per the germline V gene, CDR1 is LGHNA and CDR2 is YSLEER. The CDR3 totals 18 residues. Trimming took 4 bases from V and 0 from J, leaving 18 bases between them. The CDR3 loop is CASSRQWTYDSNTGELFF. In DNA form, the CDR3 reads TGCGCCAGCAGCCGTCAGTGGACCTACGACTCGAACACCGGGGAGCTGTTTTTT.

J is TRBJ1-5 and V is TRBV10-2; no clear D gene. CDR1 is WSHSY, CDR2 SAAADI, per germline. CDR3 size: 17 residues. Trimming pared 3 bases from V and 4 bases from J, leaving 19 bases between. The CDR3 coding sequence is TGCGCCAGCAGTGAATTGAAAGCCCTTCGGGAGAATCAGCCCCAGCATTTT. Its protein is CASSELKALRENQPQHF.

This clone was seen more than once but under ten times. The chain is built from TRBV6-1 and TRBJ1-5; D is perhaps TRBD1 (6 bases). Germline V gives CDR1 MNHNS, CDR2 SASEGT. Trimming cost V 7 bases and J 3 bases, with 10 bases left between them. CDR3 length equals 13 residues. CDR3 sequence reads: CASNGQYNQPQHF. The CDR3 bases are TGTGCCAGCAACGGACAGTACAATCAGCCCCAGCATTTT.

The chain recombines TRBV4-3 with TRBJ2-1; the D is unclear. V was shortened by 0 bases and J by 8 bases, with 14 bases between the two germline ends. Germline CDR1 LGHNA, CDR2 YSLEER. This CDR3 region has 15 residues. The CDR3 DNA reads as TGCGCCAGCAGCCAAGATCTAGTGGGGTGGGATGAGCAGTTCTTC. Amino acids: CASSQDLVGWDEQFF.

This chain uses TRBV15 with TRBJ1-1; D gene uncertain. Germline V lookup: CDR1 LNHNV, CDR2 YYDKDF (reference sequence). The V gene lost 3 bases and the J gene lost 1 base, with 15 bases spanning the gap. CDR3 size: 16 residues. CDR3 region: CATSRGLNSGNTEAFF. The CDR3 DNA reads TGTGCCACCAGCAGGGGCCTTAATAGCGGGAACACTGAAGCTTTCTTT.

The CDR3 DNA follows: TGCGCCAGCAGCCAAGCTGTACAGAAAACCCTAAAGGCCGGTGGCTACACCTTC. Its protein product is CASSQAVQKTLKAGGYTF. The V gene is TRBV4-1, the J gene TRBJ1-2; D gene unclear. Deletions cut 1 base from V and 7 bases from J, with 25 bases between. The CDR3 extends over 18 amino acids. Looked up from germline, CDR1 is MGHRA and CDR2 is YSYEKL.

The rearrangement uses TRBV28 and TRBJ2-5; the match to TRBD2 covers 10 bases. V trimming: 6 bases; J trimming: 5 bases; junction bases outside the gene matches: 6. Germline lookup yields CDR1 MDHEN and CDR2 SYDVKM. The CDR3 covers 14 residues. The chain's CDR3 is CASSPGTSVETQYF. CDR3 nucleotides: TGTGCCAGCAGCCCCGGGACTAGCGTCGAGACCCAGTACTTC.

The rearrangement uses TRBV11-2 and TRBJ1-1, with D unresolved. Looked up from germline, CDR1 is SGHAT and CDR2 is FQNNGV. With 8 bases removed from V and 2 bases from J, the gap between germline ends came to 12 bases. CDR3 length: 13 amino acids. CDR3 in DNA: TGTGCCAGCCGGGAATGGGTTAACACTGAAGCTTTCTTT. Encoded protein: CASREWVNTEAFF.

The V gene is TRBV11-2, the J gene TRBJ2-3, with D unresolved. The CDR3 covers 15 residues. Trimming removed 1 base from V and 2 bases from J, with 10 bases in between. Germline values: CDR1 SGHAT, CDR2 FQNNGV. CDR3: CASSLGGSYTDTQYF. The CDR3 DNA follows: TGTGCCAGCAGCTTAGGTGGGTCCTACACAGATACGCAGTATTTT.

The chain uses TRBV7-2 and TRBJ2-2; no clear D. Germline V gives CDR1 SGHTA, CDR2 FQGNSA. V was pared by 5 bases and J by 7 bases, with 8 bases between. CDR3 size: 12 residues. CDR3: CASSPIGGELFF. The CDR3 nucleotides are TGTGCCAGCAGCCCGATCGGCGGGGAGCTGTTTTTT.

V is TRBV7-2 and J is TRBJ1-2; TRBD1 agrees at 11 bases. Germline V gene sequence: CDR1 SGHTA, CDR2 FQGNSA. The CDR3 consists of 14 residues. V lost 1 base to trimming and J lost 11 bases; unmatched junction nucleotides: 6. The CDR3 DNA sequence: TGTGCCAGCAGCTTAGTGGGACAGGGGGAAGGTTACACCTTC. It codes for CASSLVGQGEGYTF.

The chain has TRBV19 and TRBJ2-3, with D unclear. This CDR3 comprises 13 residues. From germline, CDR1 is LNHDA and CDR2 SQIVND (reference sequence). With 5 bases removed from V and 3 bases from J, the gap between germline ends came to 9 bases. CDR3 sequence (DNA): TGTGCCAGTAGTGTACGACTGACAGATACGCAGTATTTT. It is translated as CASSVRLTDTQYF.

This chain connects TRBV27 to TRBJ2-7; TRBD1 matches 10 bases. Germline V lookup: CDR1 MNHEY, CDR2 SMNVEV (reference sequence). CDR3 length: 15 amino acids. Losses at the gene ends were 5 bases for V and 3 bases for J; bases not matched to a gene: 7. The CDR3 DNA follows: TGTGCCAGCAGTCTACGGACAGGGGGGATCTACGAGCAGTACTTC. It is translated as CASSLRTGGIYEQYF.

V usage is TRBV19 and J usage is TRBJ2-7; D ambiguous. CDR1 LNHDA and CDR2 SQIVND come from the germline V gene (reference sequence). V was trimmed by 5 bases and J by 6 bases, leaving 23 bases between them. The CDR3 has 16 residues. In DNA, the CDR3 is TGTGCCAGTAGTGTTAACGGCCGTAACCTCCCTCCCGAGCAGTACTTC. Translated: CASSVNGRNLPPEQYF.

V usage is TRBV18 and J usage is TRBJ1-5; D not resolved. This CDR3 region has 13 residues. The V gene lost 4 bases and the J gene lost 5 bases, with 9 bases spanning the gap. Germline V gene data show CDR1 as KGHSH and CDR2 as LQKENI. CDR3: CASSQGLDQPQHF. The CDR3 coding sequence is TGTGCCAGCTCACAAGGGCTCGATCAGCCCCAGCATTTT.

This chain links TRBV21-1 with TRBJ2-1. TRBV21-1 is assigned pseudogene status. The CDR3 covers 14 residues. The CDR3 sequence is CASSPGGSYNEQFF. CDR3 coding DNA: TGTGCCAGCAGCCCCGGGGGCAGCTACAATGAGCAGTTCTTC.

CDR3 DNA: TGTGCCAGCAGCTTTCAGGGGATGAACACTGAAGCTTTCTTT. Translation: CASSFQGMNTEAFF. The chain is built from TRBV5-4 and TRBJ1-1, with D possibly matching TRBD1 (6 bases). The germline V and J ends were trimmed by 2 bases and 0 bases, with 8 bases remaining between them. Germline CDR1 reads SGHNT; CDR2 reads YYREEE (reference sequence). The CDR3 contains 14 residues.

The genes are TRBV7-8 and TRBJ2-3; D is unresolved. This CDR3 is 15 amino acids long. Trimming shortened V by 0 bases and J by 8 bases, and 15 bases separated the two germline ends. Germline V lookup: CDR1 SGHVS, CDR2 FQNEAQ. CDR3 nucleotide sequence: TGTGCCAGCAGCTTAGCCTTCAGCCCGCGCGGTACGCAGTATTTT. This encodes CASSLAFSPRGTQYF. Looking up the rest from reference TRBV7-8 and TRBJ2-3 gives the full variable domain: GAGVSQSPRYKVAKRGQDVALRCDPISGHVSLFWYQQALGQGPEFLTYFQNEAQLDKSGLPSDRFFAERPEGSVSTLKIQRTQQEDSAVYLCASSLAFSPRGTQYFGPGTRLTVL.

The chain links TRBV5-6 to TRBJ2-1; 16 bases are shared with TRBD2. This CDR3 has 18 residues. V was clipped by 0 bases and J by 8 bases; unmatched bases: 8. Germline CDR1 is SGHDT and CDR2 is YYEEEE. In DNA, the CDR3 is TGTGCCAGCAGCTTGGTCGATGGGACTAGCGGGAGGGAGCATGAGCAGTTCTTC. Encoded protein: CASSLVDGTSGREHEQFF.